The present TCR beta chain was sequenced within a study of technical replicates of blood from several donors (dated by TCRdb to 2016 to 2017). Regarding this clone: Its cognate antigen has yet to be identified. Base qualities are not at hand, and no much larger clone is one base apart.

The protocol used for the library was the immunoSEQ multiplex PCR assay. This is the immuneACCESS table as TCRdb keeps it, with only in-frame sequences that have V and J called. A part of the clones is gone; compared with another copy, unresolved V genes explain less than half, and the rest is unexplained. The sample yields nearly 80,000 clones; around 90% were counted once. The ten largest clones capture about 0.38% of the sample. The sequenced material came from T cells isolated from PBMCs. The TCR originated in a human donor in good health.

The CDR3 region has the sequence CASSLPGQAYTEAFF. The nucleotide sequence is TGTGCCAGCAGCCTTCCGGGACAAGCCTACACTGAAGCTTTCTTT. The sequence joins TRBV11-2 to TRBJ1-1; the D gene is possibly TRBD1, with 6 bases matching. CDR1 SGHAT and CDR2 FQNNGV were looked up in the germline V gene. The germline ends are 16 bases apart after V is trimmed by 5 bases and J by 3 bases. The CDR3 spans 15 residues, from the cysteine through the phenylalanine. CDR3 DNA only is kept here, 45 bases in frame from base 1. This CDR3, with the reference TRBV11-2 and TRBJ1-1 proteins standing in past its ends, gives the full variable domain EAGVAQSPRYKIIEKRQSVAFWCNPISGHATLYWYQQILGQGPKLLIQFQNNGVVDDSQLPKDRFSAERLKGVDSTLKIQPAKLEDSAVYLCASSLPGQAYTEAFFGQGTRLTVV.